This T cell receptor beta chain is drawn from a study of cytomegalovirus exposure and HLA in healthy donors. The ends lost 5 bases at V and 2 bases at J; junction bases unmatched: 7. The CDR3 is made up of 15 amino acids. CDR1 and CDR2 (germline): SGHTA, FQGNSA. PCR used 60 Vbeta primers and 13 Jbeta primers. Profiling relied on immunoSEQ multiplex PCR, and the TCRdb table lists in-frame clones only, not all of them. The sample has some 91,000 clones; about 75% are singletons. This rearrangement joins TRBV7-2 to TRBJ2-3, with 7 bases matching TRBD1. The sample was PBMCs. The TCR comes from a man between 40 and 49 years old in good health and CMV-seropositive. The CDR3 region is CASSGRDSPTDTQYF. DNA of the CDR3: TGTGCCAGCAGCGGCCGGGACAGCCCCACAGATACGCAGTATTTT.